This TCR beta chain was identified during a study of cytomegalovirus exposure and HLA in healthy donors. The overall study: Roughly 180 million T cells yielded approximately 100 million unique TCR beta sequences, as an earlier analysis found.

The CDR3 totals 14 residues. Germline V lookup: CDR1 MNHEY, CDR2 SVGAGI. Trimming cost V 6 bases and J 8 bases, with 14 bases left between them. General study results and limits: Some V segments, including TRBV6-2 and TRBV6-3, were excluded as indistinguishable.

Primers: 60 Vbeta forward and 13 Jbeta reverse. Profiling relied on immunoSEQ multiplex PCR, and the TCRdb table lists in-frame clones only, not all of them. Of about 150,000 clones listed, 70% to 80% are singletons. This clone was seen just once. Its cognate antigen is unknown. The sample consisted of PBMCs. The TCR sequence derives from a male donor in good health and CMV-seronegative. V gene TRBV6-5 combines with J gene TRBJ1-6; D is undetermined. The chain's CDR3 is CASRQNVYHSPLHF. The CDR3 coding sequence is TGTGCCAGCAGACAAAACGTATATCATTCACCCCTCCACTTT.